Included here is one TCR beta chain sequence, with context. There are 14 residues in the CDR3. The V end was cut by 6 bases, the J end by 4 bases, with 16 bases between. The germline gives CDR1 MNHEY, CDR2 SMNVEV (reference sequence). In the original workflow: Estimation of nucleated cell counts was performed using reference gene primer amplification. This table comes from immunoSEQ multiplex PCR, and its TCRdb copy is limited to in-frame clones, with some not included. The V and J calls and clone size come from that table; D and trimming were worked out from the DNA. Found here are 150,000 to 200,000 clones, 88% of them singletons; the top ten hold approximately 2.1%. This entry comes from a study of blood T cell repertoires in COVID-19. Study background: The samples span acute and convalescent COVID-19 from the United States, Italy and Spain. Sources were T cells, B-cell-depleted T cells, or PBMCs; the material itself was cDNA or gDNA.

This chain connects TRBV27 to TRBJ2-7; TRBD1 might be the D (7 bases). The receptor's source is a man between 65 and 80 years old with active or convalescent COVID-19. Sequencing used peripheral blood. The CDR3 here is CASSLQGGNYEQYF. The CDR3 DNA reads as TGTGCCAGCAGCCTCCAGGGGGGAAATTACGAGCAGTACTTC.